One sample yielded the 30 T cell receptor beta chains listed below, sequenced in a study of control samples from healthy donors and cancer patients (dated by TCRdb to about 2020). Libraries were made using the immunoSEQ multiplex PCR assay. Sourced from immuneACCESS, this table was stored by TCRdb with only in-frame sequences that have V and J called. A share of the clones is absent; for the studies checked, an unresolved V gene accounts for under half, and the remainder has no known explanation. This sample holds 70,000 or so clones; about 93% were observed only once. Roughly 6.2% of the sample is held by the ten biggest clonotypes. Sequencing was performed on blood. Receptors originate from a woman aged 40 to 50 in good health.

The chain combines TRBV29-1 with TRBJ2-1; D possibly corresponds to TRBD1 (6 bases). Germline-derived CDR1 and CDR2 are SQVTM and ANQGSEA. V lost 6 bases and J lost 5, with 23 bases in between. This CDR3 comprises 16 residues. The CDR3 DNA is TGCAGCGTCTCAATCCCCCAAACAGGGTCCAACAATGAGCAGTTCTTC. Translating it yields CSVSIPQTGSNNEQFF.

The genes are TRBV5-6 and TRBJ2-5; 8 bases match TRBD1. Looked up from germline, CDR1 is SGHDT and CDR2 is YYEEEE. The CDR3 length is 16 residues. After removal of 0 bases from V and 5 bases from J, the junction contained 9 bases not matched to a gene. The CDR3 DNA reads TGTGCCAGCAGCTTGGGACAGGGGTTTATTTTGGAGACCCAGTACTTC. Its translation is CASSLGQGFILETQYF.

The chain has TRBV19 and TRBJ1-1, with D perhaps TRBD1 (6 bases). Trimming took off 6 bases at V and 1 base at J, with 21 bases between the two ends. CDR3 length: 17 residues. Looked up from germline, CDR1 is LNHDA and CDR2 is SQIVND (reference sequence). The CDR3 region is CASSKTTGRASNTEAFF. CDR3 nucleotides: TGTGCCAGTAGCAAAACCACAGGGCGTGCATCGAACACTGAAGCTTTCTTT.

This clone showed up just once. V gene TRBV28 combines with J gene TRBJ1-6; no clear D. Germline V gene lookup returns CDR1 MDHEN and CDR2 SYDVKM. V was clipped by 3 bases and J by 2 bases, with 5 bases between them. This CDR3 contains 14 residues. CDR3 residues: CASSFQTYNSPLHF. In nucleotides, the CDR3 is TGTGCCAGCAGTTTTCAGACCTATAATTCACCCCTCCACTTT.

This CDR3 is CASSYYPAQGVQPQHF. The CDR3, as DNA: TGTGCCAGCAGTTACTACCCTGCCCAGGGGGTTCAGCCCCAGCATTTT. This chain uses TRBV6-2 or TRBV6-3 with TRBJ1-5; 7 bases align to TRBD1. The CDR3 runs to 16 residues. The germline CDR1 and CDR2 sequences are MNHEY and SVGEGT. V was pared by 1 base and J by 6 bases, with 9 bases of the junction left unmatched.

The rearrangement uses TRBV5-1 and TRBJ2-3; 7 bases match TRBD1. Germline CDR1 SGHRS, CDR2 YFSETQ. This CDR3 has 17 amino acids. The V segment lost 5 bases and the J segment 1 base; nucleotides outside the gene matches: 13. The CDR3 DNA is TGCGCCAGCAGAGAGGGACAGTCGCGCGTCGGCACAGATACGCAGTATTTT. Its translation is CASREGQSRVGTDTQYF.

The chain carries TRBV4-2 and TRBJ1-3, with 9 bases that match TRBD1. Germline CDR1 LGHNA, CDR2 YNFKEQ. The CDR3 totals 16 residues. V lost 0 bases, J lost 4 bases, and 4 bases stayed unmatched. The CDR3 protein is CASSQDNRGLGNTIYF. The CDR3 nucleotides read TGTGCCAGCAGCCAAGACAACAGGGGGCTGGGAAACACCATATATTTT.

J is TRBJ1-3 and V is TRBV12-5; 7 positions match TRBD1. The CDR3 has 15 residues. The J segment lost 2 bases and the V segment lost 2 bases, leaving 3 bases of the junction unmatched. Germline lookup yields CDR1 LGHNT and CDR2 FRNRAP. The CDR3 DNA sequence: TGTGCTAGTGGTTTGCCTCAGGGGGCTGGAAACACCATATATTTT. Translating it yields CASGLPQGAGNTIYF.

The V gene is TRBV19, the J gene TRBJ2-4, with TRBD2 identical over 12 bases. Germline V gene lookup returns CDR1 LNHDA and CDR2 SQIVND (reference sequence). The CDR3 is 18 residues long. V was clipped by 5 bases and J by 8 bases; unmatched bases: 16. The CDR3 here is CASSPLIGLAGGGDIQYF. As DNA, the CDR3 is TGTGCCAGTAGTCCACTCATAGGGCTAGCGGGAGGGGGTGACATTCAGTACTTC.

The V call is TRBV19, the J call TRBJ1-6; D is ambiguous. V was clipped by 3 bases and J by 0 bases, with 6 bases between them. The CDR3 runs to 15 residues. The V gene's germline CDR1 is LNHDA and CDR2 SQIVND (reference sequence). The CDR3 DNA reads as TGTGCCAGTAGTATGGACGGCTCCTATAATTCACCCCTCCACTTT. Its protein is CASSMDGSYNSPLHF.

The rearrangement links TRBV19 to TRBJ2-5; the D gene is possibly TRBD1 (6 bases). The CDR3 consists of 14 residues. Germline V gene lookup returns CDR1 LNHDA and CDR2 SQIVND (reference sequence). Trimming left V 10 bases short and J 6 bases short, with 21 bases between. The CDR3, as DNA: TGTGCCACCGCGGTTAGGGACACCAAAAAGACCCAGTACTTC. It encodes CATAVRDTKKTQYF.

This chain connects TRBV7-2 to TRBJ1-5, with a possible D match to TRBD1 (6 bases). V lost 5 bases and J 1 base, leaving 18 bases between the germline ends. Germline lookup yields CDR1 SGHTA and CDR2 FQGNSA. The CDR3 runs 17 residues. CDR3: CASSLLHSTGSNQPQHF. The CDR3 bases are TGTGCCAGCAGCCTACTACACTCGACAGGAAGCAATCAGCCCCAGCATTTT.

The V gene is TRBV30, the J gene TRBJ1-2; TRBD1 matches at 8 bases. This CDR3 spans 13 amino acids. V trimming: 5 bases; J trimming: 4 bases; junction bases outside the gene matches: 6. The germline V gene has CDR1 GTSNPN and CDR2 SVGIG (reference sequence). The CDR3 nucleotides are TGTGCCTGGGGGACAGGCCACGCCTATGGCTACACCTTC. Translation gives CAWGTGHAYGYTF.

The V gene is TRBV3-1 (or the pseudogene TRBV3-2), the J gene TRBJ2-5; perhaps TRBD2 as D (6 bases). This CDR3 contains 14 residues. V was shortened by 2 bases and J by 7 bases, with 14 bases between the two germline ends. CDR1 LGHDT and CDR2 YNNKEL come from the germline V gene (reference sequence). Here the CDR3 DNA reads TGTGCCAGCAGCCAACCCGGGGGACCCGGGACCCAGTACTTC. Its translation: CASSQPGGPGTQYF.

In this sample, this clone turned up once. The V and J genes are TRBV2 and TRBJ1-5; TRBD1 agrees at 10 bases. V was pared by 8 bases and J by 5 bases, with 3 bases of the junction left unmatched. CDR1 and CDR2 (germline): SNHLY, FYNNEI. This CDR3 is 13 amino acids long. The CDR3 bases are TGTGCCAGCCAGGGACAGGGGTATCAGCCCCAGCATTTT. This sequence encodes CASQGQGYQPQHF.

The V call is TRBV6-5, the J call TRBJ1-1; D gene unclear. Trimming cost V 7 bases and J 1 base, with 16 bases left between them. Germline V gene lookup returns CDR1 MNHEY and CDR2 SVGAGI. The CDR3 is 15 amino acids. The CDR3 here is CASTNDGRQNTEAFF. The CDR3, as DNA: TGTGCCAGCACCAATGACGGAAGGCAGAACACTGAAGCTTTCTTT.

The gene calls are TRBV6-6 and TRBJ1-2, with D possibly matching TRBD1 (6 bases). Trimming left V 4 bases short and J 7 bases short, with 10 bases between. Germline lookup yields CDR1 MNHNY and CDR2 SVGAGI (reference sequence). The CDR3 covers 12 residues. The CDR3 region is CASSSQGGGYTF. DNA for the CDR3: TGTGCCAGCAGTTCACAGGGCGGTGGCTACACCTTC.

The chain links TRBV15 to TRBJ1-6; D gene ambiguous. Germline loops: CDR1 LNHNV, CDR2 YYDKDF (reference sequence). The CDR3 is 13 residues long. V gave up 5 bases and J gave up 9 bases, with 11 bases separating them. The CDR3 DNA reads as TGTGCCACCAGCCTCACACGTTTTTCACCCCTCCACTTT. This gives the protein CATSLTRFSPLHF.

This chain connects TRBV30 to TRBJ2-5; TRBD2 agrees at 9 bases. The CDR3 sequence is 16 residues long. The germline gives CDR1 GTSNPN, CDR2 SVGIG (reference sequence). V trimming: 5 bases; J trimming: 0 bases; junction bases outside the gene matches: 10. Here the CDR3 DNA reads TGTGCCTGGGCCCCCGGGGCGGGAGGGGACCAAGAGACCCAGTACTTC. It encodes CAWAPGAGGDQETQYF.

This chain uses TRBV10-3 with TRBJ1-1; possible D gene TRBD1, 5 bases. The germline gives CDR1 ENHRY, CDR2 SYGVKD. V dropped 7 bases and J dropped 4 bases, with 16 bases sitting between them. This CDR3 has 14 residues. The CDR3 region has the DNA TGTGCCATCATGGGGGTAATCGGTGTCACTGAAGCTTTCTTT. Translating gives CAIMGVIGVTEAFF.

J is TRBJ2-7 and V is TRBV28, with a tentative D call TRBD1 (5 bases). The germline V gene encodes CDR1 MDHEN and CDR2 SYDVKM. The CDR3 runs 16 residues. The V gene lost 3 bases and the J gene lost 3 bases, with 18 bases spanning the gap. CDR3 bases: TGTGCCAGCAGTTTTTCTCCCCGGCAGGGTCTCTACGAGCAGTACTTC. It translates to CASSFSPRQGLYEQYF.

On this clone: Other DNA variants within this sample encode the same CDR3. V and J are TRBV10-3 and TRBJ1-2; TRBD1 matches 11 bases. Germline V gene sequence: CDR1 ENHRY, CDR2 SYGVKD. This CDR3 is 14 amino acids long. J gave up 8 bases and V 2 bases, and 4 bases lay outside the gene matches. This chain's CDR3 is CAISEVDRGRGYTF. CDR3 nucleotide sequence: TGTGCCATCAGTGAGGTGGACAGGGGGCGGGGCTACACCTTC.

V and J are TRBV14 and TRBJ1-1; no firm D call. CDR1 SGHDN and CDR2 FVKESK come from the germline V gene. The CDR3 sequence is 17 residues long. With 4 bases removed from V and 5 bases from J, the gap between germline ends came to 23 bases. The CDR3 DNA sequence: TGTGCCAGCAGCCCCTACAACCCCCAAGGGTTGGGGACTGAAGCTTTCTTT. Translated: CASSPYNPQGLGTEAFF.

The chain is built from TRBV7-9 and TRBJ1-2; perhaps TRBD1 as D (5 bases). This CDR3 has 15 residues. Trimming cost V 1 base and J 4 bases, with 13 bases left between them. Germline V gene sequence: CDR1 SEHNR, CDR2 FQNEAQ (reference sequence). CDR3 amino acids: CASSLETGLGYGYTF. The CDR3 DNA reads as TGTGCCAGCAGCTTAGAAACAGGCTTGGGCTATGGCTACACCTTC.

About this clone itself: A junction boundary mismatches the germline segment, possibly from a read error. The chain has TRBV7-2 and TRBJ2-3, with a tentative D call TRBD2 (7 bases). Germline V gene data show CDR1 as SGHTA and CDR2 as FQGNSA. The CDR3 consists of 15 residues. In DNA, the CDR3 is TGTGCCAGCAGCTCCGAGGGGAGGGGGGGCCCCGGTATAGATTTT. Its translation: CASSSEGRGGPGIDF.

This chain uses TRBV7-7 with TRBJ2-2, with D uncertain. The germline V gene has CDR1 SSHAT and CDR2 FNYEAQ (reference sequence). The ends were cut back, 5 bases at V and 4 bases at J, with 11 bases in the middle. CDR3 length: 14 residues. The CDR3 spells CASSSTAGTGELFF. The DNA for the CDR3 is TGTGCCAGCAGCAGTACAGCAGGCACCGGGGAGCTGTTTTTT.

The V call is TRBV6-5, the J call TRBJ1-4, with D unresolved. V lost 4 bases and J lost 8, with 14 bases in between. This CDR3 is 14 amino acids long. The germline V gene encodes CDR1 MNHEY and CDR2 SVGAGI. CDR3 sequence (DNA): TGTGCCAGCAGTTCCAGTTCCCCAAACGAAAAACTGTTTTTT. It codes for CASSSSSPNEKLFF.

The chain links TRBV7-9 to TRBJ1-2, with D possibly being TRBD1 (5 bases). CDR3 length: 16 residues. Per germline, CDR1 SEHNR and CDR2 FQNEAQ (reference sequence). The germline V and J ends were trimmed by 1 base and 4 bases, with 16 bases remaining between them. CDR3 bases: TGTGCCAGCAGCTTAGGATTGGCAGGGCAAGCCTATGGCTACACCTTC. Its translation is CASSLGLAGQAYGYTF.

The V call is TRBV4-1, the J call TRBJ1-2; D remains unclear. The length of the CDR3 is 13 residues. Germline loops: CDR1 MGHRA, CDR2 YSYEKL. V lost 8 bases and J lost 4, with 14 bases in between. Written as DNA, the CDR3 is TGCGCCAGCTCCCCGGGCTTGAGCTATGGCTACACCTTC. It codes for CASSPGLSYGYTF.

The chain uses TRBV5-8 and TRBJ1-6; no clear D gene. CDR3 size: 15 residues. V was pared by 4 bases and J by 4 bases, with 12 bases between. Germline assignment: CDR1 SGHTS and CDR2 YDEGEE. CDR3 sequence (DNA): TGTGCCAGCAGCCCCCGGACGGCATATAATTCACCCCTCCACTTT. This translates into CASSPRTAYNSPLHF.